The 29 T cell receptor beta chains presented below share a single source sample, sequenced in a study of blood T cell repertoires in COVID-19. TCRdb's copy holds only in-frame clones and misses some; the assay was immunoSEQ multiplex PCR. Of approximately 31,000 clones in the sample, approximately 89% were seen once. Sequencing was done on a sample of peripheral blood. These receptors were obtained from a man at least 80 years old with acute or convalescent COVID-19.

The V call is TRBV7-9, the J call TRBJ2-5; maybe TRBD1 (6 bases). The V end was cut by 7 bases, the J end by 3 bases, with 18 bases between. Germline V CDR1 and CDR2: SEHNR, FQNEAQ (reference sequence). The CDR3 is 15 amino acids. In DNA form, the CDR3 reads TGTGCCAGCACCTCCAACAGGGTGGGGAAAGAGACCCAGTACTTC. Encoded protein: CASTSNRVGKETQYF.

The J gene is TRBJ1-2, the V gene TRBV15, with TRBD1 as a possible D gene (6 bases). This CDR3 has 14 residues. In germline, CDR1 is LNHNV, CDR2 YYDKDF (reference sequence). Deletions cut 0 bases from V and 4 bases from J, with 9 bases between. This CDR3 is CATSRDRGGYGYTF. The CDR3 DNA reads as TGTGCCACCAGCAGAGACAGGGGTGGCTATGGCTACACCTTC.

This chain uses TRBV5-1 with TRBJ2-1; 8 bases align to TRBD2. Germline-derived CDR1 and CDR2 are SGHRS and YFSETQ. Trimming at V came to 4 bases and at J to 5 bases, leaving 14 bases not matched to a gene. CDR3 length: 17 amino acids. The CDR3: CASSRAGVPGSDNEQFF. The DNA for the CDR3 is TGCGCCAGCAGCCGAGCGGGAGTCCCCGGATCCGACAATGAGCAGTTCTTC.

The chain combines TRBV19 with TRBJ2-1, with D perhaps matching TRBD2 (6 bases). The germline V gene has CDR1 LNHDA and CDR2 SQIVND (reference sequence). Trimming took 6 bases from V and 4 from J, leaving 10 bases between them. The CDR3 loop spans 13 amino acids. Here the CDR3 reads CASSGRPYNEQFF. The CDR3 DNA is TGTGCCAGTAGCGGGAGACCGTACAATGAGCAGTTCTTC.

V is TRBV11-3 and J is TRBJ2-5, with TRBD2 identical over 7 bases. The CDR3 loop spans 16 amino acids. V was pared by 6 bases and J by 5 bases, with 15 bases of the junction left unmatched. The V gene's germline CDR1 is SGHNT and CDR2 YENEEA. The CDR3 protein is CASSPRVGGSPETQYF. The DNA for the CDR3 is TGTGCCAGCAGTCCGAGGGTTGGCGGGAGCCCCGAGACCCAGTACTTC. Using reference TRBV11-3 and TRBJ2-5 for the parts outside the CDR3, the full variable domain is EAGVVQSPRYKIIEKKQPVAFWCNPISGHNTLYWYLQNLGQGPELLIRYENEEAVDDSQLPKDRFSAERLKGVDSTLKIQPAELGDSAVYLCASSPRVGGSPETQYFGPGTRLLVL.

The J gene is TRBJ1-4, the V gene TRBV6-6; 10 bases line up with TRBD1. There are 16 residues in the CDR3. Germline CDR1 reads MNHNY; CDR2 reads SVGAGI (reference sequence). V was clipped by 6 bases and J by 7 bases; unmatched bases: 11. CDR3 in amino acids: CASSPMTGGEGEKLFF. In nucleotides, the CDR3 is TGTGCCAGCAGCCCCATGACAGGGGGCGAGGGTGAAAAACTGTTTTTT.

J is TRBJ1-4 and V is TRBV27; D remains unclear. V lost 6 bases to trimming and J lost 6 bases, with 14 bases between them. Germline V gene data show CDR1 as MNHEY and CDR2 as SMNVEV (reference sequence). CDR3 length equals 14 residues. CDR3 bases: TGTGCCAGCAGGACGACATTTCCTGATGAAAAACTGTTTTTT. It encodes CASRTTFPDEKLFF.

The chain uses TRBV3-1 (or the pseudogene TRBV3-2) and TRBJ2-2, with 11 bases lining up with TRBD1. V gave up 3 bases and J gave up 7 bases; unmatched junction bases: 4. This CDR3 has 15 amino acids. Germline CDR1 LGHDT, CDR2 YNNKEL (reference sequence). The CDR3 reads CASSHTGQGGGELFF. CDR3 DNA: TGTGCCAGCAGCCACACGGGACAGGGGGGCGGGGAGCTGTTTTTT.

Details on this clone: At the DNA level, this CDR3 is encoded by other sequences in the same sample as well. This chain uses TRBV4-1 with TRBJ2-2, with 8 bases that match TRBD1. The germline V gene has CDR1 MGHRA and CDR2 YSYEKL. The CDR3 spans 15 residues. V trimming: 3 bases; J trimming: 3 bases; junction bases outside the gene matches: 3. The CDR3 DNA sequence: TGCGCCAGCAGCCAGACAGGGGTCGACACCGGGGAGCTGTTTTTT. This sequence encodes CASSQTGVDTGELFF.

This clone has only a few counts. V gene TRBV5-5 combines with J gene TRBJ1-3; tentatively, D is TRBD1 (5 bases). Germline V gene data show CDR1 as SGHKS and CDR2 as YYEKEE (reference sequence). This CDR3 region has 14 residues. V was clipped by 0 bases and J by 3 bases, with 7 bases between them. The CDR3 DNA is TGTGCCAGCAGCTTGGCAGGGAATGGAAACACCATATATTTT. Its protein product is CASSLAGNGNTIYF.

This chain connects TRBV19 to TRBJ1-3; tentatively, D is TRBD1 (5 bases). Per germline, CDR1 LNHDA and CDR2 SQIVND (reference sequence). V was cut by 5 bases and J by 0 bases, with 11 bases left in between. CDR3 length equals 15 residues. The CDR3 is CASSPSTDSGNTIYF. CDR3 nucleotide sequence: TGTGCCAGTAGTCCCTCGACAGACTCTGGAAACACCATATATTTT.

This rearrangement joins TRBV25-1 to TRBJ2-2; 8 bases line up with TRBD2. This CDR3 has 17 amino acids. Germline-derived CDR1 and CDR2 are MGHDK and SYGVNS. The V segment lost 3 bases and the J segment 6 bases; nucleotides outside the gene matches: 12. The CDR3 DNA follows: TGTGCCAGCAGTGACTCCGGGACTAGAAGGTCCGCCGGGGAGCTGTTTTTT. Its protein product is CASSDSGTRRSAGELFF.

This clone has only one observation. V is TRBV30 and J is TRBJ2-1; TRBD1 aligns across 7 bases. The junction had 6 bases not matched to a gene; V was cut back by 1 base and J by 12 bases. Germline assignment: CDR1 GTSNPN and CDR2 SVGIG (reference sequence). The CDR3 is made up of 12 amino acids. For the CDR3, the DNA is TGTGCCTGGAGTGAGGGGGCGTTTCGGCAGTTCTTC. The encoded protein is CAWSEGAFRQFF.

For this clone: The junction does not match germline at one end; this may be a read error. The J gene is TRBJ2-2, the V gene TRBV10-3; tentatively, D is TRBD1 (7 bases). Germline-derived CDR1 and CDR2 are ENHRY and SYGVKD. The CDR3 length is 15 residues. DNA of the CDR3: TGTGCCATCAATGAGGGGGCGGGGTACACCGGGGAGCTGTTTTTT. This encodes CAINEGAGYTGELFF.

The chain couples TRBV6-4 to TRBJ2-7, with D tentatively TRBD1 (6 bases). The V end was cut by 7 bases, the J end by 5 bases, with 15 bases between. CDR3 length: 13 residues. Germline values: CDR1 MRHNA, CDR2 SNTAGT. DNA for the CDR3: TGTGCCAGCATGGGGGACATTTCTGACGAGCAGTACTTC. Its protein is CASMGDISDEQYF.

The V call is TRBV14, the J call TRBJ2-7, with 10 bases matching TRBD1. CDR3 length equals 16 residues. V trimming: 4 bases; J trimming: 7 bases; junction bases outside the gene matches: 13. Germline assignment: CDR1 SGHDN and CDR2 FVKESK. The CDR3 coding sequence is TGTGCCAGCAGCCGGACAGGGGGGGCGAGGGTGCGAGAGCAGTACTTC. Protein: CASSRTGGARVREQYF. Looking up the rest from reference TRBV14 and TRBJ2-7 gives the full variable domain: EAGVTQFPSHSVIEKGQTVTLRCDPISGHDNLYWYRRVMGKEIKFLLHFVKESKQDESGMPNNRFLAERTGGTYSTLKVQPAELEDSGVYFCASSRTGGARVREQYFGPGTRLTVT.

V usage is TRBV9 and J usage is TRBJ2-3; no clear D gene. Trimming removed 0 bases at V and 7 bases at J, with 9 bases between. Germline V lookup: CDR1 SGDLS, CDR2 YYNGEE. The CDR3 length is 13 residues. Here the CDR3 DNA reads TGTGCCAGCAGCGTAGACCCCAGGAATACGCAGTATTTT. Translation gives CASSVDPRNTQYF.

The chain is built from TRBV6-6 and TRBJ2-2; 7 nucleotides align to TRBD2. Unmatched junction bases numbered 10, after V lost 5 bases and J lost 4 bases. Looked up from germline, CDR1 is MNHNY and CDR2 is SVGAGI (reference sequence). This CDR3 has 16 amino acids. The CDR3 sequence is CASSRSGAPSTGELFF. CDR3 nucleotides: TGTGCCAGCAGTAGAAGCGGGGCCCCATCCACCGGGGAGCTGTTTTTT.

The chain links TRBV11-1 to TRBJ1-2; 7 positions match TRBD1. From germline, CDR1 is SGHAT and CDR2 FQDESV (reference sequence). CDR3 length equals 14 residues. V lost 5 bases and J lost 5; bases outside the gene matches: 8. The CDR3 loop reads CASSQTGVPYGYTF. The CDR3 nucleotides read TGTGCCAGCAGCCAAACAGGGGTCCCTTATGGCTACACCTTC.

This clone was recorded once. The gene calls are TRBV27 and TRBJ2-6; 8 nucleotides match TRBD1. This CDR3 comprises 18 residues. In germline, CDR1 is MNHEY, CDR2 SMNVEV (reference sequence). Losses at the gene ends were 2 bases for V and 2 bases for J; bases not matched to a gene: 8. As DNA, the CDR3 is TGTGCCAGCAGTTTAGACTCGGCAGGGGGCACTGGGGCCAACGTCCTGACTTTC. Amino acids: CASSLDSAGGTGANVLTF.

V usage is TRBV12-3 or TRBV12-4 and J usage is TRBJ2-1; 7 nucleotides line up with TRBD2. CDR3 length: 13 residues. Germline trimming cut 8 bases from V and 2 bases from J; bases unmatched to any gene: 3. The CDR3 loop is CASGLGAYNEQFF. The CDR3 DNA reads TGTGCCAGCGGACTAGGGGCCTACAATGAGCAGTTCTTC.

V usage is TRBV7-2 and J usage is TRBJ1-5; D perhaps matches TRBD1 (5 bases). In germline, CDR1 is SGHTA, CDR2 FQGNSA. The CDR3 contains 14 residues. Between the trimmed V and J ends, which lost 3 bases and 7 bases, there was a span of 13 bases. CDR3 in amino acids: CASSLGGGIQPQHF. CDR3 bases: TGTGCCAGCAGCTTGGGGGGAGGGATCCAGCCCCAGCATTTT.

This sequence joins TRBV30 and TRBJ2-5, with a tentative D call TRBD1 (6 bases). Germline V gene data show CDR1 as GTSNPN and CDR2 as SVGIG (reference sequence). The CDR3 is made up of 15 amino acids. Trimming took 0 bases from V and 4 from J, leaving 15 bases between them. Here the CDR3 DNA reads TGTGCCTGGAGTGTACGAGGGACAACACCAGAGACCCAGTACTTC. Its protein is CAWSVRGTTPETQYF.

The CDR3 bases are TGTGCCAGCAGTCGGGCCTACGAGCAGTACTTC. It yields the protein CASSRAYEQYF. V gene TRBV28 combines with J gene TRBJ2-7; D is ambiguous. The CDR3 has 11 residues. Germline V lookup: CDR1 MDHEN, CDR2 SYDVKM. Trimming shortened V by 5 bases and J by 2 bases, and 4 bases separated the two germline ends.

The gene calls are TRBV4-2 and TRBJ1-5; tentatively, D is TRBD1 (6 bases). The V and J ends lost 3 bases and 4 bases respectively, with 10 bases between them. CDR1 and CDR2 from the germline V gene are LGHNA and YNFKEQ. The CDR3 consists of 14 residues. CDR3 in amino acids: CASSHGTINQPQHF. The CDR3 bases are TGTGCCAGCAGCCATGGGACAATAAATCAGCCCCAGCATTTT.

This clone was detected only once. The chain joins TRBV6-4 to TRBJ2-3; 9 bases align to TRBD2. V lost 6 bases and J lost 0; bases outside the gene matches: 4. The CDR3 contains 15 residues. The germline gives CDR1 MRHNA, CDR2 SNTAGT. The DNA for the CDR3 is TGTGCCAGCAGCCGTAGCGGGAGTAGCACAGATACGCAGTATTTT. It is translated as CASSRSGSSTDTQYF.

The J gene is TRBJ1-3, the V gene TRBV6-5, with unresolved D. Trimming stripped 3 bases from V and 9 bases from J, with 12 bases between. CDR1 MNHEY and CDR2 SVGAGI come from the germline V gene. The CDR3 is made up of 13 amino acids. The CDR3 region is CASSYKDSGTIYF. CDR3 coding DNA: TGTGCCAGCAGTTATAAGGACTCAGGCACCATATATTTT.

This clone has a single count. This chain links TRBV27 with TRBJ2-3; 11 positions match TRBD2. This CDR3 is built from 13 residues. J lost 8 bases, V lost 4 bases, and 2 bases had no gene match. CDR1 is MNHEY and CDR2 is SMNVEV in the germline V gene (reference sequence). The CDR3 nucleotides read TGTGCCAGCAGTTCTAGCGGGAGGCGTACGCAGTATTTT. It yields the protein CASSSSGRRTQYF.

A few counts support this clone. The chain recombines TRBV6-6 with TRBJ1-5, with a possible D match to TRBD1 (5 bases). Per the germline V gene, CDR1 is MNHNY and CDR2 is SVGAGI (reference sequence). CDR3 length equals 14 residues. Trimming left V 2 bases short and J 2 bases short, with 7 bases between. In DNA, the CDR3 is TGTGCCAGCAGTTACGGGGGGGGCAATCAGCCCCAGCATTTT. Protein sequence: CASSYGGGNQPQHF.